Shown below are 26 T cell receptor beta chains from a single sample sequenced in a study of T cells after somatic rescue of genetic block. TCRdb's table, derived via immunoSEQ multiplex PCR, lists solely in-frame clones and lacks some. The top ten clones hold about 1.5% of a sample with more than 70,000 clones, around 89% of them seen once. Source material: peripheral blood mononuclear cells (PBMCs). Receptors were obtained from a woman younger than 30.

V gene TRBV5-1 combines with J gene TRBJ2-5; 8 bases are a match to TRBD1. Gene TRBJ2-7 matches the end of the DNA better, so the J call may be wrong. The CDR3 has 14 amino acids. Germline assignment: CDR1 SGHRS and CDR2 YFSETQ. The CDR3: CASSSGTGMDEQYF. The CDR3 DNA reads as TGCGCCAGCAGTTCCGGGACAGGCATGGACGAGCAGTACTTC.

This clone was seen only once. The V call is TRBV9, the J call TRBJ1-6; TRBD1 matches 7 bases. The trim removed 5 bases at V and 7 bases at J, leaving 6 bases unmatched. CDR1 is SGDLS and CDR2 is YYNGEE in the germline V gene. The CDR3 length is 14 residues. CDR3: CASSPGQQNSPLHF. CDR3 sequence (DNA): TGTGCCAGCAGTCCGGGACAGCAGAATTCACCCCTCCACTTT.

As concerns this clone: Other nucleotide sequences in the sample specify the same CDR3. The rearrangement uses TRBV13 and TRBJ2-7, with 8 bases fitting TRBD2. The CDR3 is 15 residues long. From germline, CDR1 is PRHDT and CDR2 FYEKMQ (reference sequence). The V segment lost 0 bases and the J segment 4 bases; nucleotides outside the gene matches: 5. Here the CDR3 DNA reads TGTGCCAGCAGCTTAGGGGGGCGGGGGGCTTACGAGCAGTACTTC. This encodes CASSLGGRGAYEQYF.

The gene calls are TRBV23-1 and TRBJ1-1; 8 nucleotides match TRBD1. TRBV23-1 carries the ORF label, with uncertain function. The CDR3 contains 15 residues. Unmatched junction bases numbered 8, after V lost 7 bases and J lost 1 base. CDR3 DNA: TGCGCCAGCACTCCGGGACAGGACAAGAACACTGAAGCTTTCTTT. This encodes CASTPGQDKNTEAFF.

CDR3 in amino acids: CASSPRASYGYTF. DNA for the CDR3: TGTGCCAGCAGCCCCAGGGCTAGCTATGGCTACACCTTC. The V gene is TRBV6-5, the J gene TRBJ1-2, with D possibly matching TRBD1 (5 bases). Deletions cut 6 bases from V and 4 bases from J, with 12 bases between. The CDR3 has 13 residues. Per germline, CDR1 MNHEY and CDR2 SVGAGI.

This rearrangement joins TRBV19 to TRBJ1-2; possibly TRBD1 for D (5 bases). Germline lookup yields CDR1 LNHDA and CDR2 SQIVND (reference sequence). V was pared by 6 bases and J by 4 bases, with 15 bases between. The CDR3 extends over 14 amino acids. In DNA, the CDR3 is TGTGCCAGTAGATATCCCGACAGTGTCTATGGCTACACCTTC. Protein product: CASRYPDSVYGYTF.

The CDR3 is CASSYILDGGNYEQYF. CDR3 nucleotides: TGTGCCAGCAGCTATATCCTAGACGGGGGAAACTACGAGCAGTACTTC. The chain recombines TRBV5-4 with TRBJ2-7, with D maybe TRBD2 (6 bases). The CDR3 runs to 16 residues. Germline V gene sequence: CDR1 SGHNT, CDR2 YYREEE (reference sequence). The V and J ends lost 3 bases and 3 bases respectively, with 19 bases between them.

The chain uses TRBV5-1 and TRBJ2-7; D is possibly TRBD1 (5 bases). V was pared by 2 bases and J by 5 bases, with 14 bases between. Germline loops: CDR1 SGHRS, CDR2 YFSETQ. The CDR3 is made up of 14 amino acids. CDR3 sequence reads: CASSFGHGADEQYF. The CDR3, as DNA: TGCGCCAGCAGCTTTGGACATGGGGCTGACGAGCAGTACTTC.

The genes are TRBV7-2 and TRBJ2-7; no definite D call. The CDR3 runs to 14 residues. Trimming pared 5 bases from V and 0 bases from J, leaving 11 bases between. The germline gives CDR1 SGHTA, CDR2 FQGNSA. The DNA for the CDR3 is TGTGCCAGCAGCCCCGTGGGCAGCTCCTACGAGCAGTACTTC. The encoded protein is CASSPVGSSYEQYF.

The chain couples TRBV6-5 to TRBJ1-5; D ambiguous. CDR3 length: 13 residues. The V gene lost 3 bases and the J gene lost 0 bases, with 3 bases spanning the gap. Germline CDR1 MNHEY, CDR2 SVGAGI. The CDR3 DNA sequence: TGTGCCAGCAGTTATAATAGCAATCAGCCCCAGCATTTT. Translated: CASSYNSNQPQHF.

This chain links TRBV5-1 with TRBJ1-3; D possibly corresponds to TRBD1 (6 bases). The CDR3 is 16 residues long. Germline V gives CDR1 SGHRS, CDR2 YFSETQ. V dropped 4 bases and J dropped 4 bases, with 18 bases sitting between them. DNA for the CDR3: TGCGCCAGCAGCCTGAGAACAGGGAGTGGCGGAAACACCATATATTTT. This codes for CASSLRTGSGGNTIYF. Full variable domain (outside the CDR3, taken from reference TRBV5-1 and TRBJ1-3): KAGVTQTPRYLIKTRGQQVTLSCSPISGHRSVSWYQQTPGQGLQFLFEYFSETQRNKGNFPGRFSGRQFSNSRSEMNVSTLELGDSALYLCASSLRTGSGGNTIYFGEGSWLTVV.

V usage is TRBV23-1 and J usage is TRBJ2-1; D remains unclear. TRBV23-1 is recorded as an ORF, its role being uncertain. Trimming cost V 6 bases and J 6 bases, with 21 bases left between them. The CDR3 is 16 residues long. For the CDR3, the DNA is TGCGCCAGCAGCCAAGGCCCAACACGGGTGTGCAATGAGCAGTTCTTC. The encoded protein is CASSQGPTRVCNEQFF.

This chain uses TRBV27 with TRBJ2-7; 7 bases match TRBD2. The germline V gene has CDR1 MNHEY and CDR2 SMNVEV (reference sequence). J lost 4 bases, V lost 7 bases, and 13 bases had no gene match. The length of the CDR3 is 15 residues. The CDR3 here is CASTPRWEGRYEQYF. The CDR3 nucleotides are TGTGCCAGCACCCCCCGGTGGGAGGGCCGGTACGAGCAGTACTTC.

DNA for the CDR3: TGCAGCGTTAAGGGCGAGCGGGGGTTTGATACGCAGTATTTT. Translated: CSVKGERGFDTQYF. V and J are TRBV29-1 and TRBJ2-3, with TRBD2 identical over 8 bases. Trimming took 5 bases from V and 6 from J; bases not matched to a gene: 10. CDR3 length: 14 amino acids. Germline V gene data show CDR1 as SQVTM and CDR2 as ANQGSEA.

This clone was counted many times. The chain is built from TRBV5-4 and TRBJ1-2; 7 bases line up with TRBD1. V lost 3 bases to trimming and J lost 4 bases; unmatched junction nucleotides: 9. The germline CDR1 and CDR2 sequences are SGHNT and YYREEE (reference sequence). This CDR3 is 15 amino acids long. The DNA for the CDR3 is TGTGCCAGCAGCTCGGAGGGCGGGACAGTCTATGGCTACACCTTC. Its protein product is CASSSEGGTVYGYTF.

J is TRBJ2-3 and V is TRBV5-1; 8 bases map to TRBD2. CDR1 and CDR2 from the germline V gene are SGHRS and YFSETQ. This CDR3 has 17 amino acids. V was clipped by 0 bases and J by 1 base; unmatched bases: 7. CDR3 coding DNA: TGCGCCAGCAGCTTGGGAGGGATGACTAGCGGCACAGATACGCAGTATTTT. Protein sequence: CASSLGGMTSGTDTQYF.

This clone was detected once. This rearrangement joins TRBV18 to TRBJ2-2; D might be TRBD2 (6 bases). Germline values: CDR1 KGHSH, CDR2 LQKENI. Trimming removed 2 bases at V and 5 bases at J, with 9 bases between. The CDR3 sequence is 14 residues long. The CDR3 DNA sequence: TGTGCCAGCTCACCAGGGGCGGGGACCGGGGAGCTGTTTTTT. Encoded protein: CASSPGAGTGELFF.

The chain recombines TRBV6-4 with TRBJ1-2; 9 bases match TRBD1. This CDR3 comprises 14 residues. Trimming cost V 6 bases and J 8 bases; bases outside gene matches: 10. Germline V CDR1 and CDR2: MRHNA, SNTAGT. This CDR3 is CASRETGGSGGYTF. The CDR3 nucleotides read TGTGCCAGCAGAGAGACAGGGGGTTCGGGGGGCTACACCTTC.

The chain has TRBV7-8 and TRBJ2-1; a possible D gene is TRBD2 (6 bases). The V end was cut by 8 bases, the J end by 0 bases, with 8 bases between. Germline CDR1 SGHVS, CDR2 FQNEAQ. This CDR3 is built from 13 residues. CDR3 nucleotide sequence: TGTGCCAGCGCGCGGGGCTCCTACAATGAGCAGTTCTTC. It encodes CASARGSYNEQFF.

The V gene is TRBV13, the J gene TRBJ2-6; D is ambiguous. The CDR3 contains 18 residues. The ends were cut back, 0 bases at V and 0 bases at J, with 12 bases in the middle. Germline V lookup: CDR1 PRHDT, CDR2 FYEKMQ (reference sequence). CDR3 bases: TGTGCCAGCAGCTTAGGCCTACCGGGCAGCTCTGGGGCCAACGTCCTGACTTTC. It codes for CASSLGLPGSSGANVLTF.

The chain has TRBV27 and TRBJ2-5; 7 nucleotides agree with TRBD2. V lost 6 bases to trimming and J lost 5 bases; unmatched junction nucleotides: 6. CDR1 is MNHEY and CDR2 is SMNVEV in the germline V gene (reference sequence). The CDR3 is 13 amino acids. CDR3 in DNA: TGTGCCAGCAGCCGGGGGAGGGCGGAGACCCAGTACTTC. Protein: CASSRGRAETQYF.

The rearrangement joins TRBV7-9 to TRBJ2-3; D is unclear. This CDR3 comprises 12 residues. Trimming took off 3 bases at V and 2 bases at J, with 3 bases between the two ends. Looked up from germline, CDR1 is SEHNR and CDR2 is FQNEAQ (reference sequence). The CDR3 DNA follows: TGTGCCAGCAGCTTCGACACAGATACGCAGTATTTT. This translates into CASSFDTDTQYF.

This chain uses TRBV27 with TRBJ1-1; 7 bases map to TRBD1. J lost 1 base, V lost 7 bases, and 9 bases had no gene match. The CDR3 contains 15 residues. Per the germline V gene, CDR1 is MNHEY and CDR2 is SMNVEV (reference sequence). CDR3 protein: CASKEGANTNTEAFF. The CDR3 DNA reads TGTGCCAGCAAGGAGGGGGCTAATACGAACACTGAAGCTTTCTTT.

This sequence joins TRBV20-1 and TRBJ2-5; D is uncertain. CDR3 length equals 11 residues. Trimming stripped 3 bases from V and 2 bases from J, with 4 bases between. Germline V gives CDR1 DFQATT, CDR2 SNEGSKA (reference sequence). In DNA form, the CDR3 reads TGCAGTGCTAGTGCACAAGAGACCCAGTACTTC. Its protein product is CSASAQETQYF.

J is TRBJ1-2 and V is TRBV12-5; possible D gene TRBD1, 6 bases. V was pared by 3 bases and J by 3 bases, with 14 bases between. Germline assignment: CDR1 LGHNT and CDR2 FRNRAP. The CDR3 contains 15 residues. The CDR3 is CASGLRNREYYGYTF. The CDR3 nucleotides are TGTGCTAGTGGTTTAAGGAACAGGGAATACTATGGCTACACCTTC.

The chain employs TRBV6-5 and TRBJ1-2; D unclear. Germline lookup yields CDR1 MNHEY and CDR2 SVGAGI. V lost 7 bases and J lost 2, with 17 bases in between. The CDR3 is 15 amino acids. The CDR3 protein is CASTREVGWNYGYTF. In nucleotides, the CDR3 is TGTGCCAGCACCCGGGAGGTAGGGTGGAACTATGGCTACACCTTC.